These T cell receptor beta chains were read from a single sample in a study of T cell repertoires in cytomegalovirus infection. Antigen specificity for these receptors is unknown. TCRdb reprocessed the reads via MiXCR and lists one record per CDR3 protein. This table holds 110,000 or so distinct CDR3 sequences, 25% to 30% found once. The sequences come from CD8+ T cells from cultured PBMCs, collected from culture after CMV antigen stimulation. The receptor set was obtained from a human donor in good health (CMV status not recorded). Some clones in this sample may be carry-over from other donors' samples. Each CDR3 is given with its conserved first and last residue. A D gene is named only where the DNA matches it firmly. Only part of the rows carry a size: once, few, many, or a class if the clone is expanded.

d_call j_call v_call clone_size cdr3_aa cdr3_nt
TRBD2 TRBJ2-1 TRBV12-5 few CASGSTSGATYNEQFF TGTGCTAGTGGTTCGACTAGCGGGGCCACCTACAATGAGCAGTTCTTC
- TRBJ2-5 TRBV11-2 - CASSLRWDGDQYF TGTGCCAGCAGCTTGAGGTGGGACGGGGACCAGTACTTC
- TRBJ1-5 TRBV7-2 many CASSLMGIYSNQPQHF TGTGCCAGCAGCTTAATGGGAATCTATAGCAATCAGCCCCAGCATTTT
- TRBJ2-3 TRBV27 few CASSLRDTQYF TGTGCCAGCAGCCTCCGGGATACGCAGTATTTT
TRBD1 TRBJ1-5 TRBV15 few CATSEGTASHQPQHF TGTGCCACCAGCGAAGGGACAGCGAGTCATCAGCCCCAGCATTTT
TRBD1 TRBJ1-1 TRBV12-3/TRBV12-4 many CASSLGDRGHTEAFF TGTGCCAGCAGTTTAGGGGACAGGGGGCACACTGAAGCTTTCTTT
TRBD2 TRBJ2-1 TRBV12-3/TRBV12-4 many CASSPGLAGIYNEQFF TGTGCCAGCAGTCCGGGACTAGCGGGGATCTACAATGAGCAGTTCTTC
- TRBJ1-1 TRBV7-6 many CASRLDTEAFF TGTGCCAGCAGATTGGACACTGAAGCTTTCTTT
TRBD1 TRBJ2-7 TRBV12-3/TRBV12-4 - CASSGRQGTLPYEQYF TGTGCCAGCAGTGGACGACAGGGGACCCTCCCCTACGAGCAGTACTTC
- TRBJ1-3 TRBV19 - CASSIDSDSGNTIYF TGTGCCAGTAGTATAGACAGCGACTCTGGAAACACCATATATTTT
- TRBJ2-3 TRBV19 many CASSIGLLDTQYF TGTGCCAGTAGTATAGGTCTCCTGGATACGCAGTATTTT
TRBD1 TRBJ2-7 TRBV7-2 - CASSLVQGVYEQYF TGTGCCAGCAGCTTAGTTCAGGGGGTCTACGAGCAGTACTTC
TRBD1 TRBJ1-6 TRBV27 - CASSSVTGGSYNSPLHF TGTGCCAGCAGTTCTGTGACAGGGGGCTCCTATAATTCACCCCTCCACTTT
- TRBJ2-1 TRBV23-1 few CASHGDSNYNEQFF TGCGCCAGTCATGGGGACTCCAACTACAATGAGCAGTTCTTC
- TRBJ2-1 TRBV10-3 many CATGNRESDEQFF TGTGCCACGGGCAACAGGGAGTCCGATGAGCAGTTCTTC
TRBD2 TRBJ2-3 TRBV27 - CASSPSGGAKYF TGTGCCAGCAGTCCAAGCGGGGGGGCCAAGTATTTT
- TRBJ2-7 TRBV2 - CASDPRWRVDEQYF TGTGCCAGTGACCCCCGGTGGAGGGTGGACGAGCAGTACTTC
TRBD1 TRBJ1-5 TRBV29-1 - CSVQGDTNQPQHF TGCAGCGTCCAGGGGGACACCAATCAGCCCCAGCATTTT
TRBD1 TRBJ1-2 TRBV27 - CASSHTGTGNGYTF TGTGCCAGCAGTCACACCGGGACAGGGAATGGCTACACCTTC
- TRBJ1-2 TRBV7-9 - CASSSQGLVGYTF TGTGCCAGCAGCTCGCAGGGACTCGTTGGCTACACCTTC
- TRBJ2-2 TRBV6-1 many CASSPDGSGELFF TGTGCCAGCAGCCCGGACGGATCCGGGGAGCTGTTTTTT
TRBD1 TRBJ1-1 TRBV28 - CASSEQGQGIEAFF TGTGCCAGCAGCGAGCAGGGACAGGGAATTGAAGCTTTCTTT
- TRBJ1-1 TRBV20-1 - CSARVEPMNTEAFF TGCAGTGCTAGAGTAGAACCGATGAACACTGAAGCTTTCTTT
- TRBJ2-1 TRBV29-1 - CSVPWGANEQFF TGCAGCGTTCCGTGGGGAGCTAATGAGCAGTTCTTC
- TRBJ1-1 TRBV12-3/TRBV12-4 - CASSPPFLGDTEAFF TGTGCCAGCAGCCCCCCTTTTTTAGGTGACACTGAAGCTTTCTTT
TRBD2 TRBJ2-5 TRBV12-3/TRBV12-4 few CASSQHPGLAGEETQYF TGTGCCAGCAGTCAACACCCGGGACTAGCGGGGGAAGAGACCCAGTACTTC
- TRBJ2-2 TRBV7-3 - CASSYGTGTGELFF TGTGCCAGCAGCTATGGGACCGGCACCGGGGAGCTGTTTTTT
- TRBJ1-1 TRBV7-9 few CASSLIFEAFF TGTGCCAGCAGCTTAATTTTTGAAGCTTTCTTT
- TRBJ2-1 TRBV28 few CASSTDSLSYNEQFF TGTGCCAGCAGTACCGACAGCCTTAGCTACAATGAGCAGTTCTTC
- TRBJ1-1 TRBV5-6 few CASSLFGGTQGNTEAFF TGTGCCAGCAGCTTATTCGGCGGAACCCAGGGGAACACTGAAGCTTTCTTT
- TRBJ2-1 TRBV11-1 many CASSSSGNRNEQFF TGTGCCAGCAGCTCATCCGGGAACAGGAATGAGCAGTTCTTC
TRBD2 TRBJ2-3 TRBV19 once CASRMTSGGASTDTQYF TGTGCCAGTAGGATGACTAGCGGGGGGGCTAGCACAGATACGCAGTATTTT
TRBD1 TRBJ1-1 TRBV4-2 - CASSQARTGGTEAFF TGTGCCAGCAGCCAGGCCCGGACAGGGGGAACTGAAGCTTTCTTT
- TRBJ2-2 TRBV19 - CASSIGGGTGELFF TGTGCCAGTAGTATAGGGGGCGGGACCGGGGAGCTGTTTTTT
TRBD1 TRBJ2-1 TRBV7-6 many CASSLEAGGNNEQFF TGTGCCAGCAGCTTAGAGGCAGGGGGCAACAATGAGCAGTTCTTC
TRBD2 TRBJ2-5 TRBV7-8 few CASSLEWLAGAPYQETQYF TGTGCCAGCAGCTTAGAGTGGCTAGCGGGGGCCCCGTACCAAGAGACCCAGTACTTC
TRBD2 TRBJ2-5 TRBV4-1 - CASSQGLAIETQYF TGCGCCAGCAGCCAAGGACTAGCGATAGAGACCCAGTACTTC
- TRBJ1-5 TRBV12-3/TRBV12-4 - CASSRLGDGSNQPQHF TGTGCCAGCAGTCGTTTAGGGGACGGCAGCAATCAGCCCCAGCATTTT
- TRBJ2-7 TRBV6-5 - CASSYSPDSYEQYF TGTGCCAGCAGTTACTCGCCCGACTCCTACGAGCAGTACTTC
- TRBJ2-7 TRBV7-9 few CASSSSRERSSYEQYF TGTGCCAGCAGCTCGTCTCGCGAGAGGAGCTCCTACGAGCAGTACTTC
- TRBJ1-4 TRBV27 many CASSLSFGTNEKLFF TGTGCCAGCAGTTTATCGTTCGGAACTAATGAAAAACTGTTTTTT
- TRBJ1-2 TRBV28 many CAVRETGTNYGYTF TGTGCCGTCCGAGAGACAGGTACAAACTATGGCTACACCTTC
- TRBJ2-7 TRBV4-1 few CASSQDSGPAYEQYF TGCGCCAGCAGCCAAGATTCGGGCCCTGCCTACGAGCAGTACTTC
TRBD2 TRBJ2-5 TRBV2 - CASRPLAGVPQETQYF TGTGCCAGCAGGCCACTAGCGGGGGTGCCTCAAGAGACCCAGTACTTC
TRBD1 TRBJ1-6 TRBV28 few CASSYKPGQGMNSPLHF TGTGCCAGCAGTTATAAACCGGGACAGGGTATGAATTCACCCCTCCACTTT
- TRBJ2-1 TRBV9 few CASSVEGEQFF TGTGCCAGCAGCGTAGAGGGTGAGCAGTTCTTC
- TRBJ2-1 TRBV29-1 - CSSSGAGYNEQFF TGCAGCTCATCCGGCGCGGGCTACAATGAGCAGTTCTTC
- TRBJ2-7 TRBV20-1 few CSARPGFFSYEQYF TGCAGTGCACGGCCAGGATTTTTTTCCTACGAGCAGTACTTC
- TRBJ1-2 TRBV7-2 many CASSLGDYGYTF TGTGCCAGCAGCTTAGGGGACTATGGCTACACCTTC
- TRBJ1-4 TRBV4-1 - CASSQERANEKLFF TGCGCCAGCAGCCAAGAGAGGGCTAATGAAAAACTGTTTTTT
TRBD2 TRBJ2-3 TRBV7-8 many CASSLAGTSGETDTQYF TGTGCCAGCAGCTTAGCAGGGACTAGCGGGGAGACAGATACGCAGTATTTT